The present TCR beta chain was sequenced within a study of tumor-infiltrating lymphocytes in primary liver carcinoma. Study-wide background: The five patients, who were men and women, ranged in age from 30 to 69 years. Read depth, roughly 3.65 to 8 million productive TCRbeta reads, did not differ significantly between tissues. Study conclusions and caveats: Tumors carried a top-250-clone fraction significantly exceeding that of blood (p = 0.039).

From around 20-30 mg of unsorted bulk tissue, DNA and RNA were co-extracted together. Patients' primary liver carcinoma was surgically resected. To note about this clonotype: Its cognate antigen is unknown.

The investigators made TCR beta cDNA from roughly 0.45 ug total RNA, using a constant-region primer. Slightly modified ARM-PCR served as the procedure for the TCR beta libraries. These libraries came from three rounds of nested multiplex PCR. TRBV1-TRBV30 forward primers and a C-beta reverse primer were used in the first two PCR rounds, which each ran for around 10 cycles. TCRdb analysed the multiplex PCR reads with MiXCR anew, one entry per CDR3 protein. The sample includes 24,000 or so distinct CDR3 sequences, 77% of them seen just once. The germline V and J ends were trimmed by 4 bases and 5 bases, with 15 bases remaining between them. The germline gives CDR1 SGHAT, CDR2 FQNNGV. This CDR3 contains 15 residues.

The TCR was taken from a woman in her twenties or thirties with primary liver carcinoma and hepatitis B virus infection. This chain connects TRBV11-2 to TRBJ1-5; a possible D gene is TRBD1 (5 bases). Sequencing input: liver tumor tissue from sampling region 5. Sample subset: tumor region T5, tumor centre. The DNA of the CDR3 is TGTGCCAGCAGCTCGCACGGGGGAGAGGATCAGCCCCAGCATTTT. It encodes CASSSHGGEDQPQHF.